Included here is one T cell receptor beta chain sequence, with context. The antigen is undetermined. The CDR3 has 13 amino acids. Trimming took 6 bases from V and 7 from J, leaving 12 bases between them. In germline, CDR1 is SNHLY, CDR2 FYNNEI. This specimen comes from a study of cytomegalovirus exposure and HLA in healthy donors. General study findings and limits: Later analysis identified a missense DCLRE1C variant that was linked to TCR beta V- and J-gene trimming.

Amplification used 60 Vbeta primers and 13 Jbeta primers. Some clones are missing from TCRdb's copy, which holds only in-frame ones; the method was immunoSEQ multiplex PCR. The sample records more than 150,000 clones, around 80% being singletons. The sequence derives from a woman aged 25 to 39 in good health and CMV-seronegative. Sequenced material: PBMCs. The rearrangement joins TRBV2 to TRBJ1-4, with D perhaps TRBD1 (6 bases). CDR3 DNA sequence: TGTGCCAGCAGCGGACAGTTCGGTGAAAAACTGTTTTTT. Its protein is CASSGQFGEKLFF. The entire variable domain, with the rest obtained from reference TRBV2 and TRBJ1-4, is as follows: EPEVTQTPSHQVTQMGQEVILRCVPISNHLYFYWYRQILGQKVEFLVSFYNNEISEKSEIFDDQFSVERPDGSNFTLKIRSTKLEDSAMYFCASSGQFGEKLFFGSGTQLSVL.